This T cell receptor beta chain was observed in a study of T cells in Graves' hyperthyroidism and ophthalmopathy. Study outcomes and limitations: Most expanded thyroid clonotypes above 0.001 recurred in blood. The model made its ophthalmopathy prediction, and onset followed a median about 5.9 months later.

What was amplified from RNA transcripts were TCR beta CDR3 regions. First-round RT-PCR of the TCR CDR3 relied on the HTBI primer set. MiXCR, run by TCRdb on the multiplex PCR reads, gives a single entry per CDR3 protein. This table holds approximately 330,000 distinct CDR3 sequences, about an eighth found once. With 5 bases clipped from V and 5 bases from J, the junction kept 13 bases outside the gene matches. Per germline, CDR1 SGHRS and CDR2 YFSETQ. This CDR3 is 15 amino acids long. This clonotype was recorded at least ten times. Its antigen is not known. The source material was blood. The rearrangement joins TRBV5-1 to TRBJ2-7; 7 bases agree with TRBD2. The sequence was obtained from a woman in her forties with Graves' ophthalmopathy. Written as DNA, the CDR3 is TGCGCCAGCAGTTACGAGGACCGGGAGGACCACGAGCAGTACTTC. This encodes CASSYEDREDHEQYF.